A selection of T cell receptor beta chains follows, all from one sample in a study of patients and donors after allogeneic stem cell transplantation. A single record per CDR3 protein comes from TCRdb applying MiXCR to the RT-PCR reads. The sample contains roughly 150,000 distinct CDR3 sequences, about 24% of which appear only once. Sequencing was carried out using blood, either unsorted or a sorted T cell fraction (not recorded which). The receptors were gathered from a human donor who was either an allogeneic HSCT recipient or a stem cell or donor lymphocyte infusion donor (not recorded which). It is not recorded whose cells these are; they may come from a transplant donor. Both conserved end residues are part of each CDR3. Each record gives: CDR3 protein, CDR3 DNA, V gene, J gene, clone size, D gene. A D gene is named only where the DNA matches it firmly. Clone size is shown for a subset of rows, as once, few, many or a class of expanded clone.

CDR3: CSVNRRHWETQYF; DNA: TGCAGCGTAAACCGTAGACATTGGGAGACCCAGTACTTC; V: TRBV29-1; J: TRBJ2-5; size: NA; D: NA
CDR3: CSARRPNTGELFF; DNA: TGCAGTGCTCGTCGCCCGAACACCGGGGAGCTGTTTTTT; V: TRBV20-1; J: TRBJ2-2; size: NA; D: NA
CDR3: CASSSGTGYNQPQHF; DNA: TGTGCCAGCAGCTCAGGGACCGGCTACAATCAGCCCCAGCATTTT; V: TRBV7-2; J: TRBJ1-5; size: NA; D: NA
CDR3: CASSLVTSASDTQYF; DNA: TGTGCCAGCAGTTTAGTAACTAGCGCATCAGATACGCAGTATTTT; V: TRBV12-3/TRBV12-4; J: TRBJ2-3; size: few; D: TRBD2
CDR3: CASSVRDRTYEQYF; DNA: TGCGCCAGCAGCGTCCGGGACAGAACCTACGAGCAGTACTTC; V: TRBV5-1; J: TRBJ2-7; size: NA; D: TRBD1
CDR3: CASSESMWGRANYGYTF; DNA: TGCGCCAGCAGTGAGTCGATGTGGGGGCGGGCGAACTATGGCTACACCTTC; V: TRBV10-2; J: TRBJ1-2; size: NA; D: NA
CDR3: CASSLPSGPQGYGYTF; DNA: TGTGCCAGCAGTTTACCATCGGGACCGCAGGGCTATGGCTACACCTTC; V: TRBV12-3/TRBV12-4; J: TRBJ1-2; size: NA; D: NA
CDR3: CAISGVRGQETQYF; DNA: TGTGCCATCAGTGGAGTCAGGGGTCAAGAGACCCAGTACTTC; V: TRBV10-3; J: TRBJ2-5; size: few; D: NA
CDR3: CASSLPVSENTGELFF; DNA: TGCGCCAGCAGCTTGCCAGTCAGCGAGAACACCGGGGAGCTGTTTTTT; V: TRBV5-1; J: TRBJ2-2; size: many; D: NA
CDR3: CASSVEGLTPDEQFF; DNA: TGTGCCAGCAGCGTAGAGGGACTAACCCCAGACGAGCAGTTCTTC; V: TRBV9; J: TRBJ2-1; size: NA; D: TRBD2
CDR3: CASSLGRENIQYF; DNA: TGTGCCAGCAGTCTAGGACGGGAAAACATTCAGTACTTC; V: TRBV25-1; J: TRBJ2-4; size: NA; D: NA
CDR3: CASSVSGSTDTQYF; DNA: TGTGCCAGCAGCGTTAGCGGAAGCACAGATACGCAGTATTTT; V: TRBV9; J: TRBJ2-3; size: NA; D: NA
CDR3: CASSDRGAFQPQHF; DNA: TGTGCCAGCAGCGACAGGGGGGCTTTTCAGCCCCAGCATTTT; V: TRBV2; J: TRBJ1-5; size: many; D: TRBD1
CDR3: CSVERTGTTEAFF; DNA: TGCAGCGTTGAACGGACTGGGACGACTGAAGCTTTCTTT; V: TRBV29-1; J: TRBJ1-1; size: many; D: NA
CDR3: CASSLSSTSGRETQYF; DNA: TGTGCCAGCAGTTTAAGTTCGACTAGCGGGCGAGAGACCCAGTACTTC; V: TRBV12-3/TRBV12-4; J: TRBJ2-5; size: NA; D: TRBD2
CDR3: CSATDWAGGHEQYF; DNA: TGCAGTGCGACCGACTGGGCGGGAGGACACGAGCAGTACTTC; V: TRBV20-1; J: TRBJ2-7; size: NA; D: TRBD2
CDR3: CASRETGGVQDSPLHF; DNA: TGTGCCAGCAGGGAGACAGGGGGGGTTCAGGATTCACCCCTCCACTTT; V: TRBV12-3/TRBV12-4; J: TRBJ1-6; size: many; D: TRBD1
CDR3: CASSEEGGSSYNEQFF; DNA: TGTGCCAGCAGTGAAGAGGGGGGGAGCTCCTACAATGAGCAGTTCTTC; V: TRBV2; J: TRBJ2-1; size: few; D: NA
CDR3: CASTPRGGNYGYTF; DNA: TGTGCCAGCACCCCCCGAGGAGGTAACTATGGCTACACCTTC; V: TRBV3-1; J: TRBJ1-2; size: many; D: NA
CDR3: CASSQVKETQYF; DNA: TGTGCCAGCAGCCAAGTGAAAGAGACCCAGTACTTC; V: TRBV14; J: TRBJ2-5; size: few; D: NA
CDR3: CSAGPDEKLFF; DNA: TGCAGTGCCGGTCCCGATGAAAAACTGTTTTTT; V: TRBV20-1; J: TRBJ1-4; size: few; D: NA
CDR3: CASSKAGRGANYGYTF; DNA: TGTGCCAGCAGCAAAGCAGGGAGGGGAGCTAACTATGGCTACACCTTC; V: TRBV21-1; J: TRBJ1-2; size: few; D: NA
CDR3: CSAFLTSGYNEQFF; DNA: TGCAGTGCTTTTTTGACTAGCGGCTACAATGAGCAGTTCTTC; V: TRBV20-1; J: TRBJ2-1; size: NA; D: TRBD2
CDR3: CASSFGTGAYEQYF; DNA: TGCGCCAGCAGCTTTGGGACAGGCGCCTACGAGCAGTACTTC; V: TRBV5-1; J: TRBJ2-7; size: few; D: TRBD1
CDR3: CASSQLGRRTLAGAVNEQFF; DNA: TGCGCCAGCAGCCAACTAGGACGGAGAACACTAGCGGGAGCTGTCAATGAGCAGTTCTTC; V: TRBV4-1; J: TRBJ2-1; size: NA; D: TRBD2
CDR3: CASSLGGLRVSYNEQFF; DNA: TGTGCCAGCAGCTTAGGAGGTCTCAGAGTTTCTTACAATGAGCAGTTCTTC; V: TRBV11-2; J: TRBJ2-1; size: NA; D: NA
CDR3: CASSTSGRASKKYEQYF; DNA: TGCGCCAGCAGCACTAGCGGGAGGGCTTCTAAAAAGTACGAGCAGTACTTC; V: TRBV5-1; J: TRBJ2-7; size: NA; D: TRBD2
CDR3: CASSLKAGALPTYNEQFF; DNA: TGTGCCAGCAGCTTGAAAGCGGGGGCCCTCCCCACTTACAATGAGCAGTTCTTC; V: TRBV7-9; J: TRBJ2-1; size: few; D: TRBD2
CDR3: CASSWGTTGELFF; DNA: TGTGCCAGCAGCTGGGGGACCACCGGGGAGCTGTTTTTT; V: TRBV5-4; J: TRBJ2-2; size: NA; D: NA
CDR3: CASSPSGFETQYF; DNA: TGTGCCAGCTCACCATCAGGTTTCGAGACCCAGTACTTC; V: TRBV18; J: TRBJ2-5; size: few; D: NA
CDR3: CSVSKQGTGDEAFF; DNA: TGCAGCGTTTCAAAACAGGGGACCGGCGATGAAGCTTTCTTT; V: TRBV29-1; J: TRBJ1-1; size: NA; D: TRBD1
CDR3: CASSSYRGLNTEAFF; DNA: TGTGCCAGCAGCTCATACAGGGGGCTGAACACTGAAGCTTTCTTT; V: TRBV7-2; J: TRBJ1-1; size: few; D: TRBD1
CDR3: CASSEEQGAIWPQHF; DNA: TGTGCCAGCAGTGAAGAACAGGGAGCTATATGGCCCCAGCATTTT; V: TRBV2; J: TRBJ1-5; size: NA; D: NA
CDR3: CSALRGLGETQYF; DNA: TGCAGCGCCTTAAGGGGGCTCGGGGAGACCCAGTACTTC; V: TRBV29-1; J: TRBJ2-5; size: NA; D: TRBD1
CDR3: CASSPGGERNTIYF; DNA: TGTGCTAGCAGCCCGGGGGGGGAGCGAAACACCATATATTTT; V: TRBV7-7; J: TRBJ1-3; size: NA; D: NA
CDR3: CASKRTGSSYEQYF; DNA: TGCGCCAGCAAGAGGACAGGGAGCTCCTACGAGCAGTACTTC; V: TRBV5-1; J: TRBJ2-7; size: NA; D: TRBD1
CDR3: CASNRFSTPDTQYF; DNA: TGTGCCAGCAACAGATTCAGTACGCCAGATACGCAGTATTTT; V: TRBV14; J: TRBJ2-3; size: few; D: NA
CDR3: CSAVNSSTDTQYF; DNA: TGCAGTGCTGTCAACAGTAGCACAGATACGCAGTATTTT; V: TRBV20-1; J: TRBJ2-3; size: NA; D: NA
CDR3: CASSRETTSVTDTQYF; DNA: TGCGCCAGCAGCCGGGAGACTACTTCAGTTACAGATACGCAGTATTTT; V: TRBV5-1; J: TRBJ2-3; size: NA; D: NA
CDR3: CASRTWTGVTGELFF; DNA: TGCGCCAGCAGAACCTGGACAGGGGTAACCGGGGAGCTGTTTTTT; V: TRBV5-1; J: TRBJ2-2; size: NA; D: TRBD1
CDR3: CSASRGSGSGNTIYF; DNA: TGCAGTGCTAGTCGGGGTAGCGGGAGCGGAAACACCATATATTTT; V: TRBV20-1; J: TRBJ1-3; size: few; D: NA
CDR3: CASSQGLAGAYEQYF; DNA: TGCGCCAGCAGCCAAGGACTAGCGGGGGCCTACGAGCAGTACTTC; V: TRBV4-3; J: TRBJ2-7; size: NA; D: TRBD2
CDR3: CAISEKGAIGTDTQYF; DNA: TGTGCCATCAGTGAAAAGGGGGCGATTGGCACAGATACGCAGTATTTT; V: TRBV10-3; J: TRBJ2-3; size: NA; D: TRBD1